This TCR beta chain came from a study of blood T cell repertoires in COVID-19. Study-level background: COVID-19 samples from acute and convalescent phases originated in the United States, Italy and Spain. T cells, B-cell-depleted T cells, or PBMCs supplied cDNA or gDNA.

V lost 5 bases and J lost 3; bases outside the gene matches: 8. Per germline, CDR1 SGHDT and CDR2 YYEEEE. The CDR3 spans 15 residues. The method was immunoSEQ multiplex PCR; TCRdb's version includes in-frame clones alone and lacks a portion of them. Seen here are 200,000 to 300,000 clones, roughly 83% observed once, and the top ten hold over 5.5%. The chain couples TRBV5-6 to TRBJ1-5, with 7 nucleotides matching TRBD1. The sample was peripheral blood. This TCR was recovered from a woman over 75 with COVID-19, enrolled during active disease. CDR3: CASSLDRSTNQPQHF. The CDR3 nucleotides read TGTGCCAGCAGTCTGGACAGGTCTACCAATCAGCCCCAGCATTTT.